The source of this TCR beta chain is a study of T cells in Graves' hyperthyroidism and ophthalmopathy. Regarding the study as a whole: Also found in blood were most expanded thyroid clonotypes above 0.001.

From RNA transcripts, TCR beta CDR3 regions were amplified. First-round RT-PCR of the TCR CDR3 relied on the HTBI primer set. TCRdb used MiXCR to reprocess the multiplex PCR reads, holding one entry per CDR3 protein. The sample lists approximately 600,000 distinct CDR3 sequences; 15% to 20% were seen once. On this clonotype: The antigen remains undetermined.

V lost 0 bases to trimming and J lost 1 base, with 7 bases between them. The CDR3 contains 14 residues. Germline-derived CDR1 and CDR2 are MGHRA and YSYEKL. The J gene is TRBJ2-7, the V gene TRBV4-1; D is unclear. This TCR came from a woman aged 25-40 years with Graves' hyperthyroidism. Sequenced sample: blood. CDR3 in amino acids: CASSQDPGSYEQYF. CDR3 nucleotide sequence: TGCGCCAGCAGCCAAGATCCGGGTTCCTACGAGCAGTACTTC.